The 10 T cell receptor beta chains in this list originate from one sample, sequenced in a study of low-dose radiotherapy and immunotherapy resistance in tumors. Both TCRalpha and TCRbeta chains were reverse transcribed with V-gene-specific primers. A constant-region primer paired with the V-primer adapter amplified TCRs over 20 PCR cycles. TCRdb independently ran MiXCR on the reads; one entry per CDR3 protein. This table holds 35,000 to 45,000 distinct CDR3 sequences, roughly 28% found once. Indicated time point: before trial treatment. Source: PBMCs, taken before treatment. The receptors derive from a male donor with gallbladder cancer.

This clonotype was recorded many times. The gene calls are TRBV25-1 and TRBJ1-5; D perhaps matches TRBD1 (6 bases). Germline lookup yields CDR1 MGHDK and CDR2 SYGVNS. Trimming pared 6 bases from V and 3 bases from J, leaving 12 bases between. The CDR3 runs to 14 residues. CDR3 coding DNA: TGTGCCAGCAGGGAGACAGGTCACAATCAGCCCCAGCATTTT. It encodes CASRETGHNQPQHF.

This clonotype was counted ten times or more. The chain has TRBV11-2 and TRBJ1-3; unclear D gene. Trimming cost V 1 base and J 2 bases, with 15 bases left between them. This CDR3 is 17 amino acids long. Germline lookup yields CDR1 SGHAT and CDR2 FQNNGV. CDR3 nucleotide sequence: TGTGCCAGCAGCTTAGTGAAGTGGATGGGGACTGGAAACACCATATATTTT. Translation gives CASSLVKWMGTGNTIYF.

In this sample, this clonotype turned up many times. This chain joins TRBV10-3 and TRBJ1-1; tentative D call: TRBD1 (5 bases). V was trimmed by 3 bases and J by 3 bases, leaving 5 bases between them. Per germline, CDR1 ENHRY and CDR2 SYGVKD. This CDR3 region has 12 residues. The CDR3 here is CAISDRDTEAFF. CDR3 nucleotides: TGTGCCATCAGTGACAGGGACACTGAAGCTTTCTTT.

This clonotype was observed many times. This chain links TRBV18 with TRBJ2-2; no definite D call. CDR1 KGHSH and CDR2 LQKENI come from the germline V gene. V lost 2 bases and J lost 1, with 5 bases in between. CDR3 size: 14 residues. CDR3 residues: CASSPGQNTGELFF. CDR3 nucleotides: TGTGCCAGCTCACCAGGCCAGAACACCGGGGAGCTGTTTTTT.

This sequence joins TRBV3-1 and TRBJ2-5, with TRBD1 matching over 8 bases. The CDR3 has 16 amino acids. The germline V gene encodes CDR1 LGHDT and CDR2 YNNKEL (reference sequence). V was clipped by 0 bases and J by 4 bases; unmatched bases: 7. CDR3 in amino acids: CASSQEGTGLGETQYF. As DNA, the CDR3 is TGTGCCAGCAGCCAAGAAGGGACAGGATTGGGAGAGACCCAGTACTTC.

This clonotype has only a few counts. The rearrangement links TRBV5-4 to TRBJ1-2, with a possible D match to TRBD1 (6 bases). V was clipped by 0 bases and J by 4 bases, with 10 bases between them. The germline gives CDR1 SGHNT, CDR2 YYREEE (reference sequence). There are 14 residues in the CDR3. CDR3 bases: TGTGCCAGCAGCTTGGACAGGGAAATCTATGGCTACACCTTC. Its translation: CASSLDREIYGYTF. Together with reference TRBV5-4 and TRBJ1-2, the CDR3 gives the full variable domain: ETGVTQSPTHLIKTRGQQVTLRCSSQSGHNTVSWYQQALGQGPQFIFQYYREEENGRGNFPPRFSGLQFPNYSSELNVNALELDDSALYLCASSLDREIYGYTFGSGTRLTVV.

By frequency in the sample, this clonotype is medium-sized. V is TRBV24-1 and J is TRBJ1-2, with 9 bases identical to TRBD1. The V and J ends lost 6 bases and 3 bases, in that order; junction bases with no gene match: 7. The CDR3 has 15 residues. CDR1 is KGHDR, CDR2 SFDVKD, per germline. The CDR3 loop reads CATSLFGQGHYGYTF. CDR3 coding DNA: TGTGCCACCAGTCTCTTTGGACAGGGGCACTATGGCTACACCTTC.

This clonotype was seen at least ten times. This CDR3 reads CASSQRSSQGTDTQYF. DNA for the CDR3: TGTGCCAGCAGCCAAAGGTCTAGCCAGGGGACAGATACGCAGTATTTT. The rearrangement joins TRBV3-1 to TRBJ2-3, with D perhaps matching TRBD1 (6 bases). CDR1 is LGHDT and CDR2 is YNNKEL in the germline V gene (reference sequence). Trimming cost V 2 bases and J 3 bases, with 15 bases left between them. The CDR3 has 16 amino acids.

This clonotype is medium-sized (0.01 to 0.1%) within its sample. The chain carries TRBV28 and TRBJ2-1; D possibly uses TRBD1 or TRBD2 (5 bases each). The CDR3 loop spans 16 amino acids. Germline loops: CDR1 MDHEN, CDR2 SYDVKM. Deletions cut 6 bases from V and 2 bases from J, with 17 bases between. The CDR3 nucleotides are TGTGCCAGCAGGGGCGCGGGCAGGGAAACCTACAATGAGCAGTTCTTC. Translation gives CASRGAGRETYNEQFF.

The chain employs TRBV5-6 and TRBJ2-7, with D possibly matching TRBD1 (6 bases). V shed 10 bases and J shed 4 bases, with 15 bases lying between them. The CDR3 covers 12 residues. The V gene's germline CDR1 is SGHDT and CDR2 YYEEEE. CDR3 DNA sequence: TGTGCCTCATCGAGGGGGTCTTACGAGCAGTACTTC. Translated: CASSRGSYEQYF.